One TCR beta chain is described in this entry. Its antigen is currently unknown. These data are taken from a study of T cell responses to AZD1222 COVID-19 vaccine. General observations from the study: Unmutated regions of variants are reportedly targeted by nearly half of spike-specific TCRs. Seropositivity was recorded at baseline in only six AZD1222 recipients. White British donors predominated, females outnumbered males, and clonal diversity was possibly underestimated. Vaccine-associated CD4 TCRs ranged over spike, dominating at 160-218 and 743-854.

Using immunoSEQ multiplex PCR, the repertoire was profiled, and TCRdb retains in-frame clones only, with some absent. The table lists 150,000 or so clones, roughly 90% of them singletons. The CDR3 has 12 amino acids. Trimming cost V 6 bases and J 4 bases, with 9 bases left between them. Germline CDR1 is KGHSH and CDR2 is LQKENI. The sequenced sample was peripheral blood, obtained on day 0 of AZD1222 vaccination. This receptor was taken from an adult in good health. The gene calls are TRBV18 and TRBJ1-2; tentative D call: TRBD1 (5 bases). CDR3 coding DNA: TGTGCCAGCTCCTCAGACAGCTATGGCTACACCTTC. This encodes CASSSDSYGYTF.